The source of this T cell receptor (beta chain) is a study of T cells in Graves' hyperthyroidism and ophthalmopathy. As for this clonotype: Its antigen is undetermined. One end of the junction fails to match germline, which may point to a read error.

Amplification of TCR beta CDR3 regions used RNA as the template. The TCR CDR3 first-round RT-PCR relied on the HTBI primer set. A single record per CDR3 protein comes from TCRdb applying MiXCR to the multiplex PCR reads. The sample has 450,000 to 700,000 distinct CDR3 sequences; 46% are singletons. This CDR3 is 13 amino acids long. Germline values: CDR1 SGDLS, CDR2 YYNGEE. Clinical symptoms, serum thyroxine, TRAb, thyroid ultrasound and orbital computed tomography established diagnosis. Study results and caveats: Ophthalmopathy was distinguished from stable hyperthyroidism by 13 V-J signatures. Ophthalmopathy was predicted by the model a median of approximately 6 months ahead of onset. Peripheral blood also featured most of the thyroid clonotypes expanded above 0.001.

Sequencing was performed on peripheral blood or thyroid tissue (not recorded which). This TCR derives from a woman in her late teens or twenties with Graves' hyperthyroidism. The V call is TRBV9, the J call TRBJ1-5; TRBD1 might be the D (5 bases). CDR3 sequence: CASSATDNEPQHF. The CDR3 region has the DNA TGTGCCAGCAGCGCAACGGACAATGAGCCCCAGCATTTT.